Presented here are 12 T cell receptor beta chains from one specimen sequenced in a study of T cells in Graves' hyperthyroidism and ophthalmopathy. Amplification yielded TCR beta CDR3 regions, with RNA transcripts as the source. First-round RT-PCR targeting the TCR CDR3 was performed with the HTBI primer set. TCRdb processed the multiplex PCR reads anew with MiXCR; each CDR3 protein has one entry. The data show about half a million distinct CDR3 sequences, roughly 20% seen once. Sequenced sample: blood. The receptors derive from a man between 18 and 35 years old with Graves' hyperthyroidism.

This clonotype occurred many times. This chain links TRBV7-8 with TRBJ1-5; maybe TRBD1 (6 bases). The V gene lost 5 bases and the J gene lost 5 bases, with 13 bases spanning the gap. CDR3 length: 14 amino acids. Germline assignment: CDR1 SGHVS and CDR2 FQNEAQ. CDR3 sequence (DNA): TGTGCCAGCAGCGCCCGGACAGCTGATCAGCCCCAGCATTTT. This encodes CASSARTADQPQHF.

The chain employs TRBV6-1 and TRBJ2-7; the match to TRBD2 covers 10 bases. With V trimmed by 4 bases and J by 3 bases, 6 bases remained unmatched. Looked up from germline, CDR1 is MNHNS and CDR2 is SASEGT. This CDR3 is built from 15 residues. The CDR3 sequence: CASSAGTSASYEQYF. The CDR3 nucleotides read TGTGCCAGCAGTGCCGGGACTAGCGCCAGCTACGAGCAGTACTTC.

A word on this clonotype: The CDR3 does not close with the conserved phenylalanine or tryptophan, likely indicating a read error. The J gene is TRBJ2-7, the V gene TRBV28, with D perhaps given as TRBD1 or TRBD2 (5 bases each). Germline CDR1 MDHEN, CDR2 SYDVKM. V lost 6 bases and J lost 3, with 24 bases in between. The CDR3 sequence is 17 residues long. CDR3 DNA: TGTGCCAGCAGCCAAGGGGCGGGCCACATCATAGGCTACGAGCAGTACTAC. Translating gives CASSQGAGHIIGYEQYY.

The rearrangement joins TRBV6-5 to TRBJ1-3; D remains ambiguous. Germline CDR1 reads MNHEY; CDR2 reads SVGAGI. V was trimmed by 0 bases and J by 0 bases, leaving 6 bases between them. The CDR3 covers 15 residues. The CDR3 reads CASSYSTPSGNTIYF. The CDR3 DNA follows: TGTGCCAGCAGTTACTCGACCCCCTCTGGAAACACCATATATTTT.

The chain has TRBV7-9 and TRBJ2-2; 14 nucleotides line up with TRBD2. CDR1 is SEHNR, CDR2 FQNEAQ, per germline (reference sequence). The V gene end was trimmed by 6 bases and the J gene end by 7 bases; junction bases not matched to a gene: 4. The CDR3 sequence is 15 residues long. CDR3 sequence: CASRGLAGDSGELFF. The CDR3 bases are TGTGCCAGCAGGGGACTAGCGGGAGATAGCGGGGAGCTGTTTTTT.

CDR3 bases: TGTGCCAGCAGCCCACGGACAAAGCCCCAGCATTTT. This translates into CASSPRTKPQHF. The chain recombines TRBV6-2 or TRBV6-3 with TRBJ1-5; D might be TRBD1 (5 bases). Germline CDR1 reads MNHEY; CDR2 reads SVGEGT. V lost 6 bases and J lost 8, with 11 bases in between. The CDR3 spans 12 residues.

This clonotype was seen a few times. The J gene is TRBJ2-2, the V gene TRBV7-2; D uncertain. The CDR3 length is 15 residues. Deletions cut 4 bases from V and 6 bases from J, with 15 bases between. CDR1 and CDR2 (germline): SGHTA, FQGNSA. In DNA, the CDR3 is TGTGCCAGCAGCTGGCTCGTCTCAGAACCCGGGGAGCTGTTTTTT. This translates into CASSWLVSEPGELFF.

This clonotype was found many times. The genes are TRBV7-9 and TRBJ2-7; tentatively, D is TRBD2 (5 bases). With 1 base removed from V and 9 bases from J, the gap between germline ends came to 13 bases. Germline V gene lookup returns CDR1 SEHNR and CDR2 FQNEAQ (reference sequence). The CDR3 spans 13 residues. The CDR3, as DNA: TGTGCCAGCAGCTTAGAGGACCGGGAATGGCAGTACTTC. Protein product: CASSLEDREWQYF.

This clonotype was seen ten or more times. The J gene is TRBJ1-1, the V gene TRBV20-1; D might be TRBD1 (5 bases). CDR3 length: 15 residues. With 5 bases removed from V and 1 base from J, the gap between germline ends came to 17 bases. From germline, CDR1 is DFQATT and CDR2 SNEGSKA (reference sequence). CDR3 in DNA: TGCAGTGCTTCTCCGAGGGGCTCCTGGAACACTGAAGCTTTCTTT. Translation: CSASPRGSWNTEAFF.

Regarding this clonotype: This may stem from a read error, because a much larger clone lies one nucleotide away. The chain has TRBV20-1 and TRBJ2-2, with D perhaps matching TRBD1 (5 bases). CDR1 is DFQATT, CDR2 SNEGSKA, per germline (reference sequence). CDR3 size: 13 residues. CDR3 region: CSSRKGHTGELFF. The CDR3 DNA reads TGCAGTTCTAGGAAGGGGCATACCGGGGAGCTGTTTTTT.

This clonotype was recorded many times. V gene TRBV5-1 combines with J gene TRBJ1-1; 9 bases match TRBD1. CDR1 and CDR2 (germline): SGHRS, YFSETQ. The CDR3 has 15 residues. The ends lost 2 bases at V and 5 bases at J; junction bases unmatched: 7. CDR3 sequence (DNA): TGCGCCAGCAGCTTTTCCGGGACAGGGACGACTGAAGCTTTCTTT. Translation: CASSFSGTGTTEAFF.

As to this clonotype: A much larger clone lies one base from this, so it may be a read error. This chain links TRBV20-1 with TRBJ2-5, with D perhaps given as TRBD1 or TRBD2 (6 bases each). This CDR3 contains 13 residues. Germline loops: CDR1 DFQATT, CDR2 SNEGSKA (reference sequence). In DNA, the CDR3 is TGCAGTGCTAGCTTACCAGGGGAGGTGACCCAGCACTTC. Protein sequence: CSASLPGEVTQHF.